This T cell receptor (beta chain) was sequenced for a study of blood T cell repertoires in COVID-19. About the study: Italy, Spain and the United States were the sources of the convalescent and acute COVID-19 samples. PBMCs, B-cell-depleted T cells, or T cells provided the cDNA or gDNA that made up the material.

Trimming shortened V by 7 bases and J by 0 bases, and 10 bases separated the two germline ends. Germline assignment: CDR1 MDHEN and CDR2 SYDVKM. The CDR3 spans 14 residues. This clone was recorded a few times. Per the authors' pipeline: Reference gene primer amplification gave nucleated cell count estimates. The table came from immunoSEQ multiplex PCR; TCRdb's copy has only in-frame clones and leaves some out. V and J calls and clone size follow that table, whereas D and trimming were derived from the DNA. This repertoire shows 100,000 or so clones, approximately 88% found once; its top ten account for approximately 15%.

The sequence derives from a woman aged 60-75 years with acute or convalescent COVID-19. Sequenced material: peripheral blood. This sequence joins TRBV28 and TRBJ1-3; no definite D call. The CDR3 DNA sequence: TGTGCCAGCATCCGGCGGAGCTCTGGAAACACCATATATTTT. Protein: CASIRRSSGNTIYF. Using reference TRBV28 and TRBJ1-3 for the parts outside the CDR3, the full variable domain is DVKVTQSSRYLVKRTGEKVFLECVQDMDHENMFWYRQDPGLGLRLIYFSYDVKMKEKGDIPEGYSVSREKKERFSLILESASTNQTSMYLCASIRRSSGNTIYFGEGSWLTVV.